This TCR beta chain was captured by sequencing in a study of CD8+ T cells in alopecia areata. Study overall: Tofacitinib therapy lasting 6 to 18 months was followed by 6 months off drug. Findings of the study overall: More clonal than normal scalp was lesional scalp, particularly alopecia totalis/universalis. Unlike in mice, where it was clearer, TCR sharing across patients was less clear, possibly HLA-related.

The sequencing template was cDNA reverse transcribed from extracted RNA. This table comes from immunoSEQ multiplex PCR, and its TCRdb copy is limited to in-frame clones, with some not included. The sample carries around 120,000 clones, around two fifths recorded once. Trimming took 5 bases from V and 0 from J, leaving 5 bases between them. The germline V gene encodes CDR1 SEHNR and CDR2 FQNEAQ (reference sequence). The CDR3 contains 13 residues. Alopecia areata patients had lesional scalp punch biopsies and peripheral blood taken from them. This clone appeared a few times. Its antigen is unknown. The TCR originated in a human donor with alopecia areata. The sample was CD4+ T cells sorted from blood. The chain couples TRBV7-9 to TRBJ2-1; no reliable D call. The CDR3 coding sequence is TGTGCCAGCAGCAGTAGCTCCTACAATGAGCAGTTCTTC. The encoded protein is CASSSSSYNEQFF.